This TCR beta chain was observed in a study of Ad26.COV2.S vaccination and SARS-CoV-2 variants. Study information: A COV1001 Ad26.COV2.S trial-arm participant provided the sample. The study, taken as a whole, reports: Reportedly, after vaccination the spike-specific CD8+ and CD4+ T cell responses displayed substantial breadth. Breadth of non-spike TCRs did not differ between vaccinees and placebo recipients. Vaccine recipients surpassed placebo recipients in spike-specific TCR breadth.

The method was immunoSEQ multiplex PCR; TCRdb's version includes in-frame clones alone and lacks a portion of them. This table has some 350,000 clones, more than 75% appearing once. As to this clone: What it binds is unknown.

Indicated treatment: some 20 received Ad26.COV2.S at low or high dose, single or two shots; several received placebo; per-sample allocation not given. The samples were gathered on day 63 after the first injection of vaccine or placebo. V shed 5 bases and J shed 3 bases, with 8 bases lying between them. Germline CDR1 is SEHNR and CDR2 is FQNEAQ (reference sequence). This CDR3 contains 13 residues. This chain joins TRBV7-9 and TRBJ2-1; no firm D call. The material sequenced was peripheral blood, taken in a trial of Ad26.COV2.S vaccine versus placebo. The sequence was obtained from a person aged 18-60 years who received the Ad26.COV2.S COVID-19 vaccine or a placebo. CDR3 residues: CASSHQNYNEQFF. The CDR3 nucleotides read TGTGCCAGCAGCCACCAAAACTACAATGAGCAGTTCTTC.